These 13 T cell receptor beta chains came from one sample sequenced in a study of T-cell memory formation after mild COVID-19. MiXCR, run by TCRdb on the 5' RACE reads, gives a single entry per CDR3 protein. This table holds approximately 260,000 distinct CDR3 sequences, roughly a sixth found once. The sample taken for sequencing was PBMCs or a T cell subset sorted from them (not recorded which). The receptors were sampled from a man aged 18 to 30 who had mild COVID-19 (a few samples of this study predate the infection). Cell type and time point are not known.

This clonotype has more than one count but fewer than ten. The chain carries TRBV7-2 and TRBJ2-7; 7 bases agree with TRBD1. With 5 bases clipped from V and 11 bases from J, the junction kept 12 bases outside the gene matches. The CDR3 loop spans 13 amino acids. CDR1 is SGHTA, CDR2 FQGNSA, per germline. This CDR3 reads CASSTTDRALKYV. The CDR3 nucleotides are TGTGCCAGCAGCACTACAGACAGGGCGCTGAAGTACGTC.

This clonotype has more than one count but fewer than ten. The rearrangement joins TRBV15 to TRBJ1-4; no clear D gene. The ends were cut back, 0 bases at V and 8 bases at J, with 7 bases in the middle. Germline CDR1 LNHNV, CDR2 YYDKDF (reference sequence). The CDR3 extends over 13 amino acids. CDR3 amino acids: CATSRDPSEKLFF. The CDR3 DNA reads TGTGCCACCAGCAGAGATCCTTCGGAAAAACTGTTTTTT. The whole variable domain, filled in from reference TRBV15 and TRBJ1-4, reads DAMVIQNPRYQVTQFGKPVTLSCSQTLNHNVMYWYQQKSSQAPKLLFHYYDKDFNNEADTPDNFQSRRPNTSFCFLDIRSPGLGDTAMYLCATSRDPSEKLFFGSGTQLSVL.

The V call is TRBV5-1, the J call TRBJ2-3; TRBD2 agrees at 8 bases. After removal of 7 bases from V and 2 bases from J, the junction contained 6 bases not matched to a gene. The CDR3 has 14 residues. The V gene's germline CDR1 is SGHRS and CDR2 YFSETQ. The CDR3 nucleotides are TGCGCCAGCTGGGCGGGGGGCCACACAGATACGCAGTATTTT. The encoded protein is CASWAGGHTDTQYF.

This clonotype has ten or more counts. V and J are TRBV28 and TRBJ1-5; 8 bases agree with TRBD1. CDR1 MDHEN and CDR2 SYDVKM come from the germline V gene. CDR3 length: 14 residues. V was pared by 6 bases and J by 5 bases, with 6 bases of the junction left unmatched. CDR3 sequence: CASSRQGSYQPQHF. CDR3 nucleotide sequence: TGTGCCAGCAGCAGACAGGGGAGTTATCAGCCCCAGCATTTT.

Note on this clonotype: Since no conserved phenylalanine or tryptophan closes the CDR3, a read error is the likely cause. It is unclear where the CDR3 begins or ends on the DNA, so no DNA is shown, and the CDR3 is as TCRdb lists it. The chain combines TRBV28 with TRBJ2-3; the table calls TRBD1, which could not be checked here. CDR1 and CDR2 (germline): MDHEN, SYDVKM. With termini counted, the CDR3 has 12 amino acids. The chain's CDR3 is CASSSGDVGKLV.

This clonotype was counted ten times or more. The CDR3 loop reads CASRPTGSSYNEQFF. CDR3 DNA sequence: TGTGCCAGCAGACCCACAGGGAGCTCCTACAATGAGCAGTTCTTC. J is TRBJ2-1 and V is TRBV7-9; D is possibly TRBD1 (6 bases). The CDR3 runs 15 residues. Per the germline V gene, CDR1 is SEHNR and CDR2 is FQNEAQ (reference sequence). Trimming took 6 bases from V and 0 from J, leaving 12 bases between them.

This clonotype came up a few times. As DNA, the CDR3 is TGTGCCAGCAGCTTAGTCGGGGGCGGGAACTATGGCTACACCTTC. Translating gives CASSLVGGGNYGYTF. The rearrangement joins TRBV7-8 to TRBJ1-2; possible D gene TRBD1, 6 bases. The CDR3 is 15 residues long. In germline, CDR1 is SGHVS, CDR2 FQNEAQ. Trimming pared 1 base from V and 2 bases from J, leaving 11 bases between.

This clonotype turned up a few times. The gene calls are TRBV7-9 and TRBJ2-7, with D perhaps matching TRBD1 or TRBD2 (6 bases each). Germline V lookup: CDR1 SEHNR, CDR2 FQNEAQ (reference sequence). This CDR3 is 16 amino acids long. Trimming took off 4 bases at V and 3 bases at J, with 19 bases between the two ends. The CDR3 loop is CASSSRGQGFNYEQYF. The CDR3, as DNA: TGTGCCAGCAGCTCCCGGGGGCAAGGCTTCAACTACGAGCAGTACTTC. Together with reference TRBV7-9 and TRBJ2-7, the CDR3 gives the full variable domain: DTGVSQNPRHKITKRGQNVTFRCDPISEHNRLYWYRQTLGQGPEFLTYFQNEAQLEKSRLLSDRFSAERPKGSFSTLEIQRTEQGDSAMYLCASSSRGQGFNYEQYFGPGTRLTVT.

This clonotype was observed a handful of times. The V and J genes are TRBV6-5 and TRBJ2-1; 7 nucleotides agree with TRBD1. This CDR3 has 14 residues. V lost 7 bases, J lost 8 bases, and 11 bases stayed unmatched. Germline V gene lookup returns CDR1 MNHEY and CDR2 SVGAGI. CDR3 region: CASNPAQGIDEQFF. CDR3 sequence (DNA): TGTGCCAGCAATCCGGCACAGGGGATCGATGAGCAGTTCTTC.

This clonotype has only a few counts. This chain uses TRBV7-3 with TRBJ2-3; tentative D call: TRBD2 (5 bases). There are 16 residues in the CDR3. Germline V CDR1 and CDR2: SGHTA, FQGTGA. V was clipped by 0 bases and J by 2 bases, with 12 bases between them. Written as DNA, the CDR3 is TGTGCCAGCAGCTTAACGGTGGAGGCTTTCACAGATACGCAGTATTTT. Protein product: CASSLTVEAFTDTQYF.

V is TRBV7-2 and J is TRBJ2-6, with D perhaps TRBD1 (6 bases). The CDR3 loop spans 13 amino acids. The germline gives CDR1 SGHTA, CDR2 FQGNSA. The V end was cut by 5 bases, the J end by 7 bases, with 9 bases between. The CDR3 DNA reads as TGTGCCAGCAGCCCCAGGGGAGCCAACGTCCTGACTTTC. Its translation is CASSPRGANVLTF.

This clonotype was found a few times. The gene calls are TRBV7-8 and TRBJ2-3; 10 bases agree with TRBD1. V shed 5 bases and J 5 bases; nucleotides not matched to a gene: 7. The CDR3 consists of 15 residues. Germline-derived CDR1 and CDR2 are SGHVS and FQNEAQ. CDR3 protein: CASSRRQGALDTQYF. The CDR3 coding sequence is TGTGCCAGCAGCCGACGACAGGGGGCATTAGATACGCAGTATTTT.

This clonotype showed up just a few times. This chain connects TRBV6-6 to TRBJ1-4, with unresolved D. This CDR3 is built from 17 residues. Trimming pared 0 bases from V and 7 bases from J, leaving 18 bases between. Germline V gene sequence: CDR1 MNHNY, CDR2 SVGAGI (reference sequence). CDR3 sequence reads: CASSYSKVAREGEKLFF. The CDR3 coding sequence is TGTGCCAGCAGTTACTCGAAAGTTGCGCGGGAAGGTGAAAAACTGTTTTTT.